Each of the 24 T cell receptor beta chains below was sequenced from the same sample in a study of T cell responses to AZD1222 COVID-19 vaccine. The table came from immunoSEQ multiplex PCR; TCRdb's copy has only in-frame clones and leaves some out. The data show approximately 80,000 clones, around 90% seen once. The sequencing used peripheral blood, collected on day 0 of AZD1222 vaccination. The receptors here all came from an adult in good health.

This sequence joins TRBV12-3 or TRBV12-4 and TRBJ1-2; a possible D gene is TRBD1 (5 bases). Trimming removed 6 bases at V and 8 bases at J, with 16 bases between. CDR3 length equals 13 residues. The CDR3 protein is CASSPNDSRGYTF. The CDR3 DNA sequence: TGTGCCAGCAGCCCCAATGACAGCCGCGGCTACACCTTC.

The chain employs TRBV27 and TRBJ2-1; D is unclear. V was cut by 8 bases and J by 5 bases, with 16 bases left in between. The CDR3 loop spans 14 amino acids. The germline V gene encodes CDR1 MNHEY and CDR2 SMNVEV (reference sequence). The CDR3 sequence: CASDGKDRDNEQFF. The CDR3, as DNA: TGTGCCAGCGATGGAAAGGATCGGGACAATGAGCAGTTCTTC.

The chain has TRBV18 and TRBJ1-3; 9 nucleotides align to TRBD1. Germline trimming cut 3 bases from V and 3 bases from J; bases unmatched to any gene: 3. Looked up from germline, CDR1 is KGHSH and CDR2 is LQKENI. The CDR3 extends over 15 amino acids. CDR3 sequence: CASSPDRGDGNTIYF. The CDR3 nucleotides read TGTGCCAGCTCACCGGACAGGGGAGATGGAAACACCATATATTTT.

The J gene is TRBJ2-2, the V gene TRBV6-5; possible D gene TRBD2, 5 bases. The CDR3 is 13 amino acids. Germline V gene lookup returns CDR1 MNHEY and CDR2 SVGAGI. Deletions cut 4 bases from V and 7 bases from J, with 10 bases between. The CDR3 protein is CASSSPGIGELFF. The CDR3 DNA reads TGTGCCAGCAGTTCCCCGGGGATCGGGGAGCTGTTTTTT.

This sequence joins TRBV11-2 and TRBJ2-1; D is perhaps TRBD2 (6 bases). Trimming took off 1 base at V and 10 bases at J, with 11 bases between the two ends. The length of the CDR3 is 13 residues. Per the germline V gene, CDR1 is SGHAT and CDR2 is FQNNGV. The CDR3 DNA reads as TGTGCCAGCAGCTTAGCCGGGGGTAGGGAGCAGTTCTTC. As protein: CASSLAGGREQFF. Combining the CDR3 with reference TRBV11-2 and TRBJ2-1 gives the whole variable domain EAGVAQSPRYKIIEKRQSVAFWCNPISGHATLYWYQQILGQGPKLLIQFQNNGVVDDSQLPKDRFSAERLKGVDSTLKIQPAKLEDSAVYLCASSLAGGREQFFGPGTRLTVL.

The chain employs TRBV5-1 and TRBJ2-5; 9 bases match TRBD2. V trimming: 2 bases; J trimming: 2 bases; junction bases outside the gene matches: 7. The CDR3 runs 16 residues. Germline V lookup: CDR1 SGHRS, CDR2 YFSETQ. CDR3 nucleotide sequence: TGCGCCAGCAGCTTTGGGGTAGCGGGAGCTCAAGAGACCCAGTACTTC. Protein sequence: CASSFGVAGAQETQYF.

The gene calls are TRBV5-8 and TRBJ2-7; D is perhaps TRBD1 (5 bases). The germline V gene encodes CDR1 SGHTS and CDR2 YDEGEE. Trimming cost V 2 bases and J 0 bases, with 12 bases left between them. The length of the CDR3 is 15 residues. This CDR3 is CASSFDSVSSYEQYF. CDR3 nucleotide sequence: TGTGCCAGCAGCTTTGACAGCGTAAGCTCCTACGAGCAGTACTTC.

The chain has TRBV5-1 and TRBJ1-6; D gene ambiguous. This CDR3 has 14 residues. Trimming removed 2 bases at V and 6 bases at J, with 9 bases between. The germline V gene encodes CDR1 SGHRS and CDR2 YFSETQ. The CDR3 loop reads CASSFKEINSPLHF. The DNA of the CDR3 is TGCGCCAGCAGCTTCAAGGAAATTAATTCACCCCTCCACTTT.

V gene TRBV27 combines with J gene TRBJ1-1; D unresolved. Germline V CDR1 and CDR2: MNHEY, SMNVEV (reference sequence). The CDR3 runs 14 residues. V was trimmed by 7 bases and J by 0 bases, leaving 12 bases between them. CDR3 sequence reads: CASNRPGMNTEAFF. CDR3 in DNA: TGTGCCAGCAACCGGCCCGGGATGAACACTGAAGCTTTCTTT.

This clone occurred once. CDR3 DNA sequence: TGTGCCAGCAGTGAAGGGAGCCCCAACATTCAGTACTTC. It specifies CASSEGSPNIQYF. The chain links TRBV9 to TRBJ2-4, with a possible D match to TRBD2 (5 bases). The germline V gene has CDR1 SGDLS and CDR2 YYNGEE. V shed 5 bases and J shed 7 bases, with 13 bases lying between them. The CDR3 has 13 amino acids.

The V gene is TRBV2, the J gene TRBJ2-1; D is unclear. Trimming left V 4 bases short and J 7 bases short, with 5 bases between. The CDR3 has 11 residues. Germline V gives CDR1 SNHLY, CDR2 FYNNEI. The CDR3 bases are TGTGCCAGCAGTGGCGATAATGAGCAGTTCTTC. As protein: CASSGDNEQFF.

The rearrangement links TRBV5-6 to TRBJ1-2; D ambiguous. This CDR3 has 14 amino acids. CDR1 is SGHDT, CDR2 YYEEEE, per germline. With 2 bases removed from V and 2 bases from J, the gap between germline ends came to 10 bases. CDR3 sequence reads: CASSLAGQNYGYTF. CDR3 coding DNA: TGTGCCAGCAGCTTAGCAGGTCAGAACTATGGCTACACCTTC.

The chain employs TRBV6-2 or TRBV6-3 and TRBJ2-7, with 9 bases fitting TRBD1. With 0 bases clipped from V and 4 bases from J, the junction kept 19 bases outside the gene matches. This CDR3 has 20 residues. Germline loops: CDR1 MNHEY, CDR2 SVGEGT. The CDR3 loop is CASSYSVRGSRDRDRYEQYF. The CDR3 DNA follows: TGTGCCAGCAGTTACTCGGTCCGGGGAAGCCGGGACAGGGATAGATACGAGCAGTACTTC.

This clone was seen a handful of times. The chain has TRBV7-6 and TRBJ2-5, with 10 bases identical to TRBD1. This CDR3 has 16 residues. The ends lost 1 base at V and 9 bases at J; junction bases unmatched: 11. Germline assignment: CDR1 SGHVS and CDR2 FNYEAQ. The chain's CDR3 is CASSLVGTGVNVAQYF. The CDR3 DNA reads as TGTGCCAGCAGCTTAGTTGGGACAGGGGTCAATGTGGCCCAGTACTTC.

The CDR3 loop reads CASSPRSGSGGNTIYF. DNA for the CDR3: TGTGCCAGCTCACCACGCAGTGGTTCTGGAGGAAACACCATATATTTT. The gene calls are TRBV18 and TRBJ1-3; D is uncertain. CDR1 and CDR2 from the germline V gene are KGHSH and LQKENI. CDR3 length: 16 amino acids. V was trimmed by 1 base and J by 4 bases, leaving 14 bases between them.

V gene TRBV5-1 combines with J gene TRBJ1-4, with TRBD1 identical over 8 bases. J lost 8 bases, V lost 4 bases, and 10 bases had no gene match. This CDR3 has 15 amino acids. Germline CDR1 and CDR2: SGHRS and YFSETQ. The CDR3 reads CASSEGQGVDEKLFF. The CDR3 bases are TGCGCCAGCAGCGAAGGACAGGGAGTCGACGAAAAACTGTTTTTT.

The rearrangement uses TRBV18 and TRBJ2-5; TRBD1 matches 10 bases. This CDR3 contains 17 residues. Trimming at V came to 3 bases and at J to 5 bases, leaving 12 bases not matched to a gene. Germline V CDR1 and CDR2: KGHSH, LQKENI. CDR3 nucleotide sequence: TGTGCCAGCTCACCCCCGACTAGGTCGGGACAGGGGGAGACCCAGTACTTC. It encodes CASSPPTRSGQGETQYF.

The chain has TRBV19 and TRBJ1-5; 8 bases align to TRBD1. With 10 bases clipped from V and 5 bases from J, the junction kept 7 bases outside the gene matches. The CDR3 runs 13 residues. From germline, CDR1 is LNHDA and CDR2 SQIVND (reference sequence). CDR3 residues: CATAVRGHQPQHF. As DNA, the CDR3 is TGTGCCACTGCCGTCAGGGGGCATCAGCCCCAGCATTTT.

The rearrangement links TRBV6-5 to TRBJ1-2; D may be TRBD1 (6 bases). The CDR3 contains 12 residues. The germline V gene has CDR1 MNHEY and CDR2 SVGAGI. The ends were cut back, 6 bases at V and 8 bases at J, with 13 bases in the middle. The CDR3: CASRAVGGGYTF. The CDR3 DNA sequence: TGTGCCAGCAGGGCGGTCGGGGGCGGCTACACCTTC.

V and J are TRBV29-1 and TRBJ1-1; no clear D gene. This CDR3 spans 13 amino acids. Germline loops: CDR1 SQVTM, CDR2 ANQGSEA. V was trimmed by 5 bases and J by 0 bases, leaving 10 bases between them. CDR3: CSVLEDLNTEAFF. For the CDR3, the DNA is TGCAGCGTTTTGGAGGATTTGAACACTGAAGCTTTCTTT.

The chain combines TRBV12-3 or TRBV12-4 with TRBJ1-2; D not certain. The V and J ends lost 6 bases and 3 bases respectively, with 8 bases between them. The CDR3 is 12 amino acids. As DNA, the CDR3 is TGTGCCAGCAGCCCCCAAGACTATGGCTACACCTTC. Its protein is CASSPQDYGYTF.

CDR3 in amino acids: CASSGGQGAGETQYF. CDR3 nucleotide sequence: TGTGCCAGCAGCGGGGGACAGGGGGCAGGGGAGACCCAGTACTTC. This chain uses TRBV9 with TRBJ2-5, with TRBD1 identical over 12 bases. From germline, CDR1 is SGDLS and CDR2 YYNGEE. The junction had 5 bases not matched to a gene; V was cut back by 3 bases and J by 5 bases. CDR3 length: 15 amino acids.

The V call is TRBV19, the J call TRBJ1-1; 10 nucleotides line up with TRBD1. This CDR3 has 15 amino acids. Unmatched junction bases numbered 8, after V lost 5 bases and J lost 5 bases. The germline V gene encodes CDR1 LNHDA and CDR2 SQIVND (reference sequence). CDR3 sequence (DNA): TGTGCCAGTAGTGAGGGACAGGGGCCGAGGACTGAAGCTTTCTTT. Amino acid sequence: CASSEGQGPRTEAFF.

This chain uses TRBV18 with TRBJ2-1; TRBD2 matches at 11 bases. CDR3 size: 15 residues. Germline lookup yields CDR1 KGHSH and CDR2 LQKENI. The V and J ends lost 6 bases and 4 bases, in that order; junction bases with no gene match: 5. DNA for the CDR3: TGTGCCAGCTCGTACGGGACTAGCGGTTACAATGAGCAGTTCTTC. Translating it yields CASSYGTSGYNEQFF.